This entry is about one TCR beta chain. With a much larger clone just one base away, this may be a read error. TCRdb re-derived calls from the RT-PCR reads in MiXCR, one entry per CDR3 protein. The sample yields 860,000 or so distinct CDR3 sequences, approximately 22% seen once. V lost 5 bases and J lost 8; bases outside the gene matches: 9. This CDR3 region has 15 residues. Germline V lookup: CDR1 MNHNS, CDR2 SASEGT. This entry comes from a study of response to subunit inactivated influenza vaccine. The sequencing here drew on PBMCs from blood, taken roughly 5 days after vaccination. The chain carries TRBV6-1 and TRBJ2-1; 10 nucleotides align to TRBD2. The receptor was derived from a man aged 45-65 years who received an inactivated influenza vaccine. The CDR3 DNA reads TGTGCCAGCAGTACCCCTAGCGGGAGTCTCTATGAGCAGTTCTTC. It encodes CASSTPSGSLYEQFF.